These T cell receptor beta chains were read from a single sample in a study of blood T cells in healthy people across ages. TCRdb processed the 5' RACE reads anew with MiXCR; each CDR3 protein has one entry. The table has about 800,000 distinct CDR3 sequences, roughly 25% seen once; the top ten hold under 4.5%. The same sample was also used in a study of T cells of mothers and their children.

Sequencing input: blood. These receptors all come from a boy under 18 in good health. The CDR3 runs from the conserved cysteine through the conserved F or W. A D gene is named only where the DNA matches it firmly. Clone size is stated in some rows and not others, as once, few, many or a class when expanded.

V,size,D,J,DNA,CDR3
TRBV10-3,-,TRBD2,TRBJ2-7,TGTGCCATCAGTGAGTTGGCTAGCGGCGAACCAAGCTCCTACGAGCAGTACTTC,CAISELASGEPSSYEQYF
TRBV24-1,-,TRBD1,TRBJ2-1,TGTGCCACCAGTGACCCAAGGACAGGGGTTTACAATGAGCAGTTCTTC,CATSDPRTGVYNEQFF
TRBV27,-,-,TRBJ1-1,TGTGCCAGCAGTTTATCTTCGGGCAGGGTCGACACTGAAGCTTTCTTT,CASSLSSGRVDTEAFF
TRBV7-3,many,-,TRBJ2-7,TGTGCCAGCAGCCCTGAAGGCCGTCTGGGGGACGAGCAGTACTTC,CASSPEGRLGDEQYF
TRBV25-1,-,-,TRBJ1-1,TGTGCCAGCAGCATAAGACGGGGGACTGAAGCTTTCTTT,CASSIRRGTEAFF
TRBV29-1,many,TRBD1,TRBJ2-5,TGCAGCGCCGGGACAGGGATGGAGACCCAGTACTTC,CSAGTGMETQYF
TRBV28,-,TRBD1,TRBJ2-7,TGTGCCAGCAGCCCGGACAGGGTGAACTACGAGCAGTACTTC,CASSPDRVNYEQYF
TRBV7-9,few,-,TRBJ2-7,TGTGCCAGCACCCCCGTAAGTAACTCCTACGAGCAGTACTTC,CASTPVSNSYEQYF
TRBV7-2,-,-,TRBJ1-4,TGTGCCAGCAGCTTAGCAGTGGGGTGGCAGGGAAGTGAAAAACTGTTTTTT,CASSLAVGWQGSEKLFF
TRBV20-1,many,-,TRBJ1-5,TGCAGTGCTAGTAGGTCTGGGAGGAGCAATCAGCCCCAGCATTTT,CSASRSGRSNQPQHF
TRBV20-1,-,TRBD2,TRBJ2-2,TGCAGTGCTAGAGAAAATAGCGGGAGAGGAGGGGAGCTGTTTTTT,CSARENSGRGGELFF
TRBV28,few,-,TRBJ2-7,TGTGCCAGCAGTTTCGACAGTGGCTATCTCGAGCAGTACTTC,CASSFDSGYLEQYF
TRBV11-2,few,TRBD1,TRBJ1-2,TGTGCCAGCAGCTTGGGGACAGGGGGCCTTGAGTTGGAGTATGGCTACACCTTC,CASSLGTGGLELEYGYTF
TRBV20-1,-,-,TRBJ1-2,TGCAGTACCAGAACGGCAGGGGAAGGCTACACCTTC,CSTRTAGEGYTF
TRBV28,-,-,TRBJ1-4,TGTGCCAGCAGCAAACGGGGGCGGGATGAAAAACTGTTTTTT,CASSKRGRDEKLFF
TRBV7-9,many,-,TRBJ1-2,TGTGCCAGCAGCTTAGTGGGGCAGGCCCCTGGCTACACCTTC,CASSLVGQAPGYTF
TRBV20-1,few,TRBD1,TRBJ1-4,TGCAGTGCTAGAGACACAGGGGGCCCCTATTCGAGACTGTTTTTT,CSARDTGGPYSRLFF
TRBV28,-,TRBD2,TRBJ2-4,TGTGCCAGCAGTTTTCGATCTTGGCGGGGGGTAGCCAAAAACATTCAGTACTTC,CASSFRSWRGVAKNIQYF
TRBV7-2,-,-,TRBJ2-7,TGTGCCAGCAGCTTAGCGGTCGGGTCCGGCGAGCAGTACTTC,CASSLAVGSGEQYF
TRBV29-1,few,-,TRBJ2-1,TGCAGCGTCCCGCAACAGGGAAGCTCCTACAATGAGCAGTTCTTC,CSVPQQGSSYNEQFF
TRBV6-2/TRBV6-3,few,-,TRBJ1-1,TGTGCCAGCGGTCAAACAGGGAAAGCTTTCTTT,CASGQTGKAFF
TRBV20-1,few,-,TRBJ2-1,TGCAGTGCTAGAGATGTACAGGGCGACGCCCCGTTC,CSARDVQGDAPF
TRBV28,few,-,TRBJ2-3,TGTGCCAGCGGAGTACGCCTCACAGATACGCAGTATTTT,CASGVRLTDTQYF
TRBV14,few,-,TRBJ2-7,TGTGCCAGCAGCCAAATGACAGGCGAGCAGTACTTC,CASSQMTGEQYF
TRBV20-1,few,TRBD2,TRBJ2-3,TGCAGTGCCGGCGGGGTAGCGGGAGAGGGAGCAGATACGCAGTATTTT,CSAGGVAGEGADTQYF
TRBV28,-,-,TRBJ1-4,TGTGCCAGCAGTTCCCCCTCGGCAGGAAGGGTTGAAAAACTGTTTTTT,CASSSPSAGRVEKLFF
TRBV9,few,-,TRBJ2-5,TGTGCCAGCAACCCAAAGGGGCCGGGCCGAACCCCGGGGGTAGAGACCCAGTACTTC,CASNPKGPGRTPGVETQYF
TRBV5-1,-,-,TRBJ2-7,TGCACCAGCAGCTTGGGGATGGGATCCCCCTACGAGCAGTACTTC,CTSSLGMGSPYEQYF
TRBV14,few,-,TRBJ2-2,TGTGCCAGCAGCCAAGAATTACTGATGAACACCGGGGAGCTGTTTTTT,CASSQELLMNTGELFF
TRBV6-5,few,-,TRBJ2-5,TGTGCCAGCAGTTACTCGAGTGTGGGGACCCAGTACTTC,CASSYSSVGTQYF
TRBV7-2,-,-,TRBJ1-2,TGTGCCAGCAGCTACGGGACGTCGACTAACTATGGCTACACCTTC,CASSYGTSTNYGYTF
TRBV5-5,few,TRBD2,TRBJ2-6,TGTGCCAGCAGCCTCGGCGGGGGGGACGTCCTGACTTTC,CASSLGGGDVLTF
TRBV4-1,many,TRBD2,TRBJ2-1,TGCGCCAGCAGCCACACCAGTGCGGGAGCGTCTGATGAGCAGTTCTTC,CASSHTSAGASDEQFF
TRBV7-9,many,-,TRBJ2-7,TGTGCCAGCAGCCCTGGGAACTACGAGCAGTACTTC,CASSPGNYEQYF
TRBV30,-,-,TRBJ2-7,TGTGCCTGGACCTTGAGGGGCCGCACCTACGAGCAGTACTTC,CAWTLRGRTYEQYF
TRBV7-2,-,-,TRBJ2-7,TGTGCCAGCAGCTTAGGATCTGGAGAACTCTACGAGCAGTACTTC,CASSLGSGELYEQYF
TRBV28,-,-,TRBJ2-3,TGTGCCAGCAGAGTGACAGCTGATACGCAGTATTTT,CASRVTADTQYF
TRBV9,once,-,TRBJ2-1,TGTGCCAGCTGCGGCCTGGAGTACAATGAGCAGTTCTTC,CASCGLEYNEQFF
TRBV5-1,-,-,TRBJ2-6,TGCGCCAGCAGCTTGGTTACCTCTGGGGCCAACGTCCTGACTTTC,CASSLVTSGANVLTF
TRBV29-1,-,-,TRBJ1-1,TGCAGCGTCCTAGAGGAGAACACTGAAGCTTTCTTT,CSVLEENTEAFF
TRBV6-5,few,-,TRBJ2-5,TGTGCCAGCAGTTACTCAAGGGGATTTCAAGAGACCCAGTACTTC,CASSYSRGFQETQYF